Following are 10 T cell receptor beta chains from one sample sequenced in a study of blood T cell repertoires in COVID-19. TCRdb's table, derived via immunoSEQ multiplex PCR, lists solely in-frame clones and lacks some. Among some 210,000 clones listed, about four fifths were seen once. The sequenced sample was peripheral blood. The receptors were gathered from a woman between 50 and 59 years old with active or convalescent COVID-19.

This rearrangement joins TRBV28 to TRBJ1-5, with 9 bases matching TRBD1. Trimming at V came to 3 bases and at J to 8 bases, leaving 2 bases not matched to a gene. The germline V gene has CDR1 MDHEN and CDR2 SYDVKM. The CDR3 extends over 13 amino acids. The CDR3 protein is CASSFTGGEPQHF. CDR3 nucleotide sequence: TGTGCCAGCAGTTTTACAGGGGGCGAGCCCCAGCATTTT.

This clone has more than one count but fewer than ten. This chain joins TRBV3-1 (or the pseudogene TRBV3-2) and TRBJ1-2, with 9 bases matching TRBD1. The germline gives CDR1 LGHDT, CDR2 YNNKEL (reference sequence). The CDR3 extends over 15 amino acids. With V trimmed by 3 bases and J by 2 bases, 4 bases remained unmatched. The CDR3 spells CASSHGTGPNYGYTF. CDR3 DNA sequence: TGTGCCAGCAGCCATGGGACAGGGCCGAACTATGGCTACACCTTC.

Here the CDR3 DNA reads TGCGCCAGCAGCCAATCATCGGGGGGACGTTGGAATGAAAAACTGTTTTTT. It specifies CASSQSSGGRWNEKLFF. This chain joins TRBV4-1 and TRBJ1-4; tentatively, D is TRBD1 (5 bases). V was pared by 2 bases and J by 5 bases, with 18 bases between. Germline-derived CDR1 and CDR2 are MGHRA and YSYEKL. The CDR3 sequence is 17 residues long.

This clone was seen just once. The gene calls are TRBV5-5 and TRBJ1-4; no clear D. CDR3 size: 14 residues. CDR1 and CDR2 (germline): SGHKS, YYEKEE (reference sequence). Trimming removed 2 bases at V and 4 bases at J, with 9 bases between. This chain's CDR3 is CASSFLADNEKLFF. The CDR3, as DNA: TGTGCCAGCAGCTTCTTGGCAGATAATGAAAAACTGTTTTTT.

This clone has only one observation. This chain links TRBV7-9 with TRBJ1-5, with D unresolved. The V gene's germline CDR1 is SEHNR and CDR2 FQNEAQ (reference sequence). V was shortened by 1 base and J by 3 bases, with 13 bases between the two germline ends. This CDR3 region has 16 residues. The CDR3 DNA sequence: TGTGCCAGCAGCTTAGGGGCCGGGGAGCCCAATCAGCCCCAGCATTTT. Its protein is CASSLGAGEPNQPQHF. Looking up the rest from reference TRBV7-9 and TRBJ1-5 gives the full variable domain: DTGVSQNPRHKITKRGQNVTFRCDPISEHNRLYWYRQTLGQGPEFLTYFQNEAQLEKSRLLSDRFSAERPKGSFSTLEIQRTEQGDSAMYLCASSLGAGEPNQPQHFGDGTRLSIL.

This clone was seen only once. At one of its ends the junction is not consistent with the germline gene, which may arise from a read error. The chain carries TRBV10-1 and TRBJ2-1, with D hard to call. There are 12 residues in the CDR3. Germline-derived CDR1 and CDR2 are WNHNN and SYGVQD (reference sequence). CDR3 coding DNA: TGCGCCAGCAGTCAGTCCTACAATGAGCAGTTCTTC. This encodes CASSQSYNEQFF.

The chain carries TRBV28 and TRBJ1-1; no firm D call. CDR3 length: 12 residues. The germline V and J ends were trimmed by 5 bases and 6 bases, with 10 bases remaining between them. Germline loops: CDR1 MDHEN, CDR2 SYDVKM. Written as DNA, the CDR3 is TGTGCCAGCAGTACTTTGACTTCTGAAGCTTTCTTT. Residues: CASSTLTSEAFF.

The V and J genes are TRBV29-1 and TRBJ1-1; possible D gene TRBD1, 6 bases. CDR1 is SQVTM and CDR2 is ANQGSEA in the germline V gene. The length of the CDR3 is 12 residues. Trimming took off 6 bases at V and 0 bases at J, with 8 bases between the two ends. DNA for the CDR3: TGCAGCGTGGGACATTTGAACACTGAAGCTTTCTTT. It codes for CSVGHLNTEAFF. Complete variable domain (other parts from reference TRBV29-1 and TRBJ1-1): SAVISQKPSRDICQRGTSLTIQCQVDSQVTMMFWYRQQPGQSLTLIATANQGSEATYESGFVIDKFPISRPNLTFSTLTVSNMSPEDSSIYLCSVGHLNTEAFFGQGTRLTVV.

The chain couples TRBV18 to TRBJ1-5, with TRBD1 identical over 8 bases. CDR3 length: 14 amino acids. Germline CDR1 and CDR2: KGHSH and LQKENI. Losses at the gene ends were 5 bases for V and 4 bases for J; bases not matched to a gene: 4. CDR3 nucleotides: TGTGCCAGCTCAAGCCGACAGGGGAATCAGCCCCAGCATTTT. Translating gives CASSSRQGNQPQHF.

The genes are TRBV4-1 and TRBJ1-5; no definite D call. V was shortened by 1 base and J by 5 bases, with 6 bases between the two germline ends. Germline CDR1 reads MGHRA; CDR2 reads YSYEKL. The CDR3 is 13 residues long. CDR3 loop: CASSQARDQPQHF. The CDR3 DNA sequence: TGCGCCAGCAGCCAAGCTCGGGATCAGCCCCAGCATTTT.